The sequence of this T cell receptor (beta chain) was determined in a study of T cell repertoires in cytomegalovirus infection. Overall study context: Public TCR beta signatures indicated both CMV infection and matching HLA type.

MiXCR, applied by TCRdb to the reads, yields one record per CDR3 protein. The sample lists 300,000 to 400,000 distinct CDR3 sequences, 25% to 35% occurring once. Deletions cut 5 bases from V and 5 bases from J, with 10 bases between. This CDR3 has 13 amino acids. Germline CDR1 reads SGHTA; CDR2 reads FQGNSA. Remarks on this clonotype: The antigen remains unidentified.

The chain combines TRBV7-2 with TRBJ2-1; either TRBD1 or TRBD2 may fit D (5 bases each). Sample: cultured PBMCs, taken from culture after CMV antigen stimulation. The clonotype comes from a human donor in good health (CMV status not recorded). Some clones in this sample may be carry-over from other donors' samples. The CDR3 DNA reads TGTGCCAGCAGCCCGGGACCAAACAATGAGCAGTTCTTC. It specifies CASSPGPNNEQFF.